The clone carrying this T cell receptor beta chain has only a few counts. RNA transcripts provided the source from which TCR beta CDR3 regions were amplified. The HTBI primer set was used in a first-round RT-PCR of the TCR CDR3. Via MiXCR, TCRdb re-called the multiplex PCR reads, giving one row per CDR3 protein. The sample has 500,000 to 650,000 distinct CDR3 sequences; 35% to 50% are singletons. This entry comes from a study of T cells in Graves' hyperthyroidism and ophthalmopathy. From germline, CDR1 is LGHNA and CDR2 YSLEER. CDR3 length: 16 residues. V was shortened by 0 bases and J by 1 base, with 9 bases between the two germline ends.

The V gene is TRBV4-3, the J gene TRBJ2-2, with TRBD2 as a possible D gene (5 bases). This TCR was recovered from an adult woman with Graves' disease, either hyperthyroidism or ophthalmopathy (not recorded which). Sequenced input: peripheral blood or thyroid tissue (not recorded which). In nucleotides, the CDR3 is TGCGCCAGCAGCCAAGATGTGAGCGGGAACACCGGGGAGCTGTTTTTT. This encodes CASSQDVSGNTGELFF.